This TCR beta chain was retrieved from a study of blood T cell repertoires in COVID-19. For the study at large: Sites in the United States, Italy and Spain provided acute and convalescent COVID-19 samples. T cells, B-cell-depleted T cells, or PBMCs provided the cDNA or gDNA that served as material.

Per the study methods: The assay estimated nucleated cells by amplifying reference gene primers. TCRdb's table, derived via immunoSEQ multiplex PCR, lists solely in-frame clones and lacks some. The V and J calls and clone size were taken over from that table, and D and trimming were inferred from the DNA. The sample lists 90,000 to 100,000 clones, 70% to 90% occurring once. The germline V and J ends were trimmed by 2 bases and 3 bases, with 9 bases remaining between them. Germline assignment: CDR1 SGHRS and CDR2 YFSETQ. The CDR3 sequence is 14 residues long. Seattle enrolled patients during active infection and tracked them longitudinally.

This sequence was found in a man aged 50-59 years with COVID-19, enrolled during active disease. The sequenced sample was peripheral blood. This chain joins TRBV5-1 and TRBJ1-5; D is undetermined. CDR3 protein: CASSFGGNNQPQHF. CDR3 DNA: TGCGCCAGCAGCTTTGGCGGGAACAATCAGCCCCAGCATTTT.